This TCR beta chain was retrieved from a study of T cell responses to AZD1222 COVID-19 vaccine. Study results and limitations: CD4 TCRs linked to vaccination spanned spike, dominating at 160-218 and 743-854. Clonal diversity was possibly underestimated, and white British individuals and females predominated among donors.

Analyses pooled second doses at about 4 or about 12 weeks. Points on this clone: The antigen is not known.

The CDR3 length is 12 residues. Trimming shortened V by 3 bases and J by 2 bases, and 7 bases separated the two germline ends. Germline loops: CDR1 DFQATT, CDR2 SNEGSKA (reference sequence). The data were produced by immunoSEQ multiplex PCR, yet TCRdb's version contains in-frame clones alone and is incomplete. Of 56,000 or so clones in the sample, approximately 80% were seen once. This TCR derives from an adult who received the AZD1222 COVID-19 vaccine. Sequences were derived from peripheral blood, sampled 28 days after the second AZD1222 dose. The rearrangement uses TRBV20-1 and TRBJ1-2, with no clear D. The CDR3 coding sequence is TGCAGTGCTAGTAACACGAACTATGGCTACACCTTC. Its translation: CSASNTNYGYTF.